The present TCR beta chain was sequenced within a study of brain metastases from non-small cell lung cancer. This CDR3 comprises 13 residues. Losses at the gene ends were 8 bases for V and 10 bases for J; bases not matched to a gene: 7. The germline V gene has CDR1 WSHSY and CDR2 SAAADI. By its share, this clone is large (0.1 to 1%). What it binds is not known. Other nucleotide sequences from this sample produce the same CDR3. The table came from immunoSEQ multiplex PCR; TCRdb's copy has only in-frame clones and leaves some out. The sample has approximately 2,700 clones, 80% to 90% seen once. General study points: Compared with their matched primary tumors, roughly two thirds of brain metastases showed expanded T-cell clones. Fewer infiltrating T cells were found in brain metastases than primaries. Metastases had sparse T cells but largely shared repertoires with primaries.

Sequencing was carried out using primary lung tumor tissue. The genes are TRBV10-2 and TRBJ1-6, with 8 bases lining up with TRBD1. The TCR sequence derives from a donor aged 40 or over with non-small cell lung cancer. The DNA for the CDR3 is TGCGCCAGCCGGACAGGGTCGAGGTCACCCCTCCACTTT. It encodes CASRTGSRSPLHF.